This record covers a single T cell receptor beta chain. The record originates from a study of blood T cell repertoires in COVID-19. About the study: The study drew acute and convalescent COVID-19 samples from the United States, Italy and Spain.

Libraries were prepared by immunoSEQ multiplex PCR; TCRdb keeps only in-frame clonotypes and omits some of them. This table has about 150,000 clones, 84% appearing once. The J segment lost 0 bases and the V segment lost 3 bases, leaving 8 bases of the junction unmatched. The germline V gene has CDR1 SGHNT and CDR2 YYREEE (reference sequence). The length of the CDR3 is 16 residues. The J gene is TRBJ2-7, the V gene TRBV5-4, with 8 bases fitting TRBD1. The sequenced sample consisted of peripheral blood. The TCR was taken from a man between 65 and 79 years old with acute or convalescent COVID-19. CDR3 nucleotide sequence: TGTGCCAGCAGCTCTAGACAGGGGTCGGGCTCCTACGAGCAGTACTTC. As protein: CASSSRQGSGSYEQYF. Full variable domain (remainder filled in from reference TRBV5-4 and TRBJ2-7): ETGVTQSPTHLIKTRGQQVTLRCSSQSGHNTVSWYQQALGQGPQFIFQYYREEENGRGNFPPRFSGLQFPNYSSELNVNALELDDSALYLCASSSRQGSGSYEQYFGPGTRLTVT.